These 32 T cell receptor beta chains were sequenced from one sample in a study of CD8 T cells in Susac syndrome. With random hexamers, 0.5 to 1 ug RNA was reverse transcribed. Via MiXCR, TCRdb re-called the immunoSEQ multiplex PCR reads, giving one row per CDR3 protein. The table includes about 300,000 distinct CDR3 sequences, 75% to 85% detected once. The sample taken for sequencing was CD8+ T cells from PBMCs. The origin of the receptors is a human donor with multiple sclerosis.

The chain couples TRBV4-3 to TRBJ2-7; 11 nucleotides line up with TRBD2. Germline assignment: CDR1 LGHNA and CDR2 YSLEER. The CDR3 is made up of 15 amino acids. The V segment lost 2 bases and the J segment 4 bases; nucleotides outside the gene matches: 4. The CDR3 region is CASSQLTSGGYEQYF. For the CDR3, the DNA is TGCGCCAGCAGCCAACTCACTAGCGGGGGTTACGAGCAGTACTTC.

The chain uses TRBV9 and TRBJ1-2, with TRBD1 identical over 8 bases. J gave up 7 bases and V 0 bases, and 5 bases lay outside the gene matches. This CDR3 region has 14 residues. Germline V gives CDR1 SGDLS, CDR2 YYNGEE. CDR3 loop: CASSVEDRASGYTF. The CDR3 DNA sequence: TGTGCCAGCAGCGTAGAGGACAGGGCTTCTGGCTACACCTTC.

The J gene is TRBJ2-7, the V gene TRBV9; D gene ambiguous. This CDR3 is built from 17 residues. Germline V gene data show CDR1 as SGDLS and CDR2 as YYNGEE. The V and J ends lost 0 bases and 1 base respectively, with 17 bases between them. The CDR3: CASSVGVSGTYSYEQYF. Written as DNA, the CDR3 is TGTGCCAGCAGCGTAGGTGTATCGGGCACCTATTCCTACGAGCAGTACTTC. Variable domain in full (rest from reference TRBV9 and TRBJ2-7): DSGVTQTPKHLITATGQRVTLRCSPRSGDLSVYWYQQSLDQGLQFLIQYYNGEERAKGNILERFSAQQFPDLHSELNLSSLELGDSALYFCASSVGVSGTYSYEQYFGPGTRLTVT.

CDR3 loop: CASSFVGPGYEQFF. DNA for the CDR3: TGTGCCAGCAGCTTTGTAGGCCCAGGGTATGAGCAGTTCTTC. The rearrangement links TRBV7-8 to TRBJ2-1, with D maybe TRBD1 (5 bases). Germline V gene lookup returns CDR1 SGHVS and CDR2 FQNEAQ. V lost 3 bases and J 8 bases, leaving 14 bases between the germline ends. The CDR3 contains 14 residues.

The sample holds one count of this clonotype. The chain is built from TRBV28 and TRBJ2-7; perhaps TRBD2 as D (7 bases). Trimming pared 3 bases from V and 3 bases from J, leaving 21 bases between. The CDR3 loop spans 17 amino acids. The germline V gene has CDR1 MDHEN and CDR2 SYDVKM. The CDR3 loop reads CASSFPLSGGEIYEQYF. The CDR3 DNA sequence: TGTGCCAGCAGTTTTCCCCTATCGGGGGGCGAAATCTACGAGCAGTACTTC.

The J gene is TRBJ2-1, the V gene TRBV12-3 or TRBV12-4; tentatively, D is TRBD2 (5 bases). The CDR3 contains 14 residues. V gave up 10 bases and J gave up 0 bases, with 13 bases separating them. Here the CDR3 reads CATEADRSYNEQFF. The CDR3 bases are TGTGCCACGGAGGCCGACCGCTCCTACAATGAGCAGTTCTTC.

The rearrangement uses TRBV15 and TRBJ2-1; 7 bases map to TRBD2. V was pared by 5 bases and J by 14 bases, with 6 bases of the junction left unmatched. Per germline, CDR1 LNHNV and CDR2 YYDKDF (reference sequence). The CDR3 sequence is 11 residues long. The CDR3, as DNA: TGTGCCACCAGCTCCCGGGAGGTCGAGTTCTTC. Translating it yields CATSSREVEFF.

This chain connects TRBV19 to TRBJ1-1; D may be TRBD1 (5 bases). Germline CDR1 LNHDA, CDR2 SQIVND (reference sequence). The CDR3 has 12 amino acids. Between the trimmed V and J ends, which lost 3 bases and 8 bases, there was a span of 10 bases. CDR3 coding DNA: TGTGCCAGTAGTATCGGGGGTTTGGAAGCTTTCTTT. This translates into CASSIGGLEAFF.

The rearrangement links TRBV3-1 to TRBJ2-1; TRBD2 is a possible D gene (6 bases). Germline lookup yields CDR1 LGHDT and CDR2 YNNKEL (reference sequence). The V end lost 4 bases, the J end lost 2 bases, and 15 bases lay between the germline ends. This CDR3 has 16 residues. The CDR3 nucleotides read TGTGCCAGCAGCCGCCCCGGAGGCGGGACCTACAATGAGCAGTTCTTC. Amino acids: CASSRPGGGTYNEQFF.

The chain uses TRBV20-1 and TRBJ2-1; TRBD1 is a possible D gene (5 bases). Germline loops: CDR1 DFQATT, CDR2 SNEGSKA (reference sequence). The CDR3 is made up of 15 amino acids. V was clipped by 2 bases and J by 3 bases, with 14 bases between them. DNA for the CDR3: TGCAGTGCTAGAATTCTACAGGTTTTCTACAATGAGCAGTTCTTC. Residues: CSARILQVFYNEQFF.

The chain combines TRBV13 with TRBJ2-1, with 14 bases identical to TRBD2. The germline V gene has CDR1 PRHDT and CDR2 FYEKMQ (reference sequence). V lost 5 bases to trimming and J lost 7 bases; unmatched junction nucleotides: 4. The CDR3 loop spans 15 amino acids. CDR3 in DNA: TGTGCCAGCAGCAATGGACTAGCGGGAGGAAATGAGCAGTTCTTC. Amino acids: CASSNGLAGGNEQFF.

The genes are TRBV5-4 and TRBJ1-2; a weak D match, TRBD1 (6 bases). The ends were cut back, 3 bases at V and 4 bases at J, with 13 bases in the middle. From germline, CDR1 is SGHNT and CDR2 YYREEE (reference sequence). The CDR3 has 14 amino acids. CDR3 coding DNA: TGTGCCAGCAGCTCGGGGGGCCCCCTCTATGGCTACACCTTC. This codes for CASSSGGPLYGYTF.

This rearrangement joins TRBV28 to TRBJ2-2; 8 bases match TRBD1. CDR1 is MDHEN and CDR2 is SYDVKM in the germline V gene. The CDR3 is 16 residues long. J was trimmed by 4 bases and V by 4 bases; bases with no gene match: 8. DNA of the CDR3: TGTGCCAGCAGTTCCCTGAAACAGGGGGGCACCGGGGAGCTGTTTTTT. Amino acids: CASSSLKQGGTGELFF.

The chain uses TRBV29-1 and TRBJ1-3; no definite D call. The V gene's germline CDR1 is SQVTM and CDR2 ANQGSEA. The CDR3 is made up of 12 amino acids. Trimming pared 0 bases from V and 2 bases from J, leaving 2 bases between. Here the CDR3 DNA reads TGCAGCGTTGAAGACACTGGAAACACCATATATTTT. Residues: CSVEDTGNTIYF. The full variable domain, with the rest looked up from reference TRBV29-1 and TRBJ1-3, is SAVISQKPSRDICQRGTSLTIQCQVDSQVTMMFWYRQQPGQSLTLIATANQGSEATYESGFVIDKFPISRPNLTFSTLTVSNMSPEDSSIYLCSVEDTGNTIYFGEGSWLTVV.

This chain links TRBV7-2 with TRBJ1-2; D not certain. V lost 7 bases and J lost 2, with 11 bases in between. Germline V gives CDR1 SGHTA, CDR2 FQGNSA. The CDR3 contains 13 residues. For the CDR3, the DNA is TGTGCCAGCACCATACACAAAAACTATGGCTACACCTTC. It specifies CASTIHKNYGYTF.

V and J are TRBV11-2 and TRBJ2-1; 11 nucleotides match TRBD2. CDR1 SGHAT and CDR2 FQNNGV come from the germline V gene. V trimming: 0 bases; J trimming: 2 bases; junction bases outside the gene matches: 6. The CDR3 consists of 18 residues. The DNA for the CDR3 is TGTGCCAGCAGCTTAGATCTACGACTAGCGGGGACCTACAATGAGCAGTTCTTC. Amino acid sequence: CASSLDLRLAGTYNEQFF.

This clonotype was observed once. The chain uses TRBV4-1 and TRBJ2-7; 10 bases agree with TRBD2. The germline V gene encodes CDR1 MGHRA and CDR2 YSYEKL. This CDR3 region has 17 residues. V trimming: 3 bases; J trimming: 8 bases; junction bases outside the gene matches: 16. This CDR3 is CASSQGPSQREGLQQYF. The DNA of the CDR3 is TGCGCCAGCAGCCAGGGCCCATCGCAGCGGGAGGGCCTCCAGCAGTACTTC.

In DNA form, the CDR3 reads TGTGCCAGCAGTTACTCGCCAGATACGCAGTATTTT. Protein product: CASSYSPDTQYF. This sequence joins TRBV6-2 or TRBV6-3 and TRBJ2-3; no firm D call. This CDR3 is 12 amino acids long. Deletions cut 0 bases from V and 4 bases from J, with 2 bases between. From germline, CDR1 is MNHEY and CDR2 SVGEGT.

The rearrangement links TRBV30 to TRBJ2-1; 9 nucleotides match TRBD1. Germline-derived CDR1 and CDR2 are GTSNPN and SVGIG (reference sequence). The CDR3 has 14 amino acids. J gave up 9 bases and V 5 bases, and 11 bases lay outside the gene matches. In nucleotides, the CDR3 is TGTGCCTGGTGCCCCGGGACAGGGTCTCTTGAGCAGTTCTTC. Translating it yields CAWCPGTGSLEQFF.

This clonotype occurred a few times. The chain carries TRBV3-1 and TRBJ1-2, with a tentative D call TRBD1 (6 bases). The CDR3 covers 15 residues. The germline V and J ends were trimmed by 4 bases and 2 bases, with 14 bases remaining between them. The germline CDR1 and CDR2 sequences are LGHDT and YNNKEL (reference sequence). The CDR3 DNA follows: TGTGCCAGCAGCCCGACAGGCTGGTCGAACTATGGCTACACCTTC. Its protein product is CASSPTGWSNYGYTF.

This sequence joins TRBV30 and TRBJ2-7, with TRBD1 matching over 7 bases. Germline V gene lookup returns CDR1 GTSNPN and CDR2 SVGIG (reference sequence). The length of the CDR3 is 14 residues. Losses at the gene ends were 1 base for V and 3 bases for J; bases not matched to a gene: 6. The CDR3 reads CAWSAGTAVYEQYF. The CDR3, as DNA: TGTGCCTGGAGTGCCGGGACAGCCGTCTACGAGCAGTACTTC.

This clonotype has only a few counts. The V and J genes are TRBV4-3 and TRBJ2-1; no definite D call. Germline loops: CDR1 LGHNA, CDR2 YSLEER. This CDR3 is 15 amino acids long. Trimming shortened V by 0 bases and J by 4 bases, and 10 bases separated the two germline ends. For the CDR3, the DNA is TGCGCCAGCAGCCAAGATAGGCAGGTTTACAATGAGCAGTTCTTC. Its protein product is CASSQDRQVYNEQFF.

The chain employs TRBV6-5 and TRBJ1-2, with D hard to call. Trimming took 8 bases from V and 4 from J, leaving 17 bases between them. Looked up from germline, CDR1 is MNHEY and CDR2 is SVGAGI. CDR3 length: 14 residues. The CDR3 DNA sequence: TGTGCCAGCGCACGCGTCGGGGAGAGCTATGGCTACACCTTC. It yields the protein CASARVGESYGYTF.

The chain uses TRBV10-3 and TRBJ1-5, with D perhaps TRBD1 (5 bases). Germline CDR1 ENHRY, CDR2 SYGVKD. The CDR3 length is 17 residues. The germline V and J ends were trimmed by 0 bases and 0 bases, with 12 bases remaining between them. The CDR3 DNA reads TGTGCCATCAGTGAGTCGGGGGGTACAGATAGCAATCAGCCCCAGCATTTT. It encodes CAISESGGTDSNQPQHF.

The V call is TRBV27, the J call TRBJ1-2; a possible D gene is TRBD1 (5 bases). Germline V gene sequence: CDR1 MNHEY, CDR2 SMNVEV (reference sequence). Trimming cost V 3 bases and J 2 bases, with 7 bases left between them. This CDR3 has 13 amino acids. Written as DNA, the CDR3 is TGTGCCAGCAGTTTCGACAGAAACTATGGCTACACCTTC. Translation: CASSFDRNYGYTF.

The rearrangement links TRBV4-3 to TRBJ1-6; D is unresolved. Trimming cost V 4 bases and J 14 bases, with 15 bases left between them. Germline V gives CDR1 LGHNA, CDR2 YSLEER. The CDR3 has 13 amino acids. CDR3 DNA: TGCGCCAGCAGCCCGGGGAGAGCCGACACCCTCCACTTT. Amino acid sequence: CASSPGRADTLHF.

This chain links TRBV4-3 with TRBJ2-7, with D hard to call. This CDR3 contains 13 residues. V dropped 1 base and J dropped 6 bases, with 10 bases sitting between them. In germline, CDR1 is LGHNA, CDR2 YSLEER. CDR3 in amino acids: CASSQGERSEQYF. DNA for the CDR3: TGCGCCAGCAGCCAAGGGGAACGGAGCGAGCAGTACTTC.

CDR3 sequence (DNA): TGTGCCAGCAGCTCGAGGGAGCGGGGGCTAAACAATGAGCAGTTCTTC. Amino acids: CASSSRERGLNNEQFF. The chain combines TRBV7-9 with TRBJ2-1; 8 positions match TRBD2. V dropped 4 bases and J dropped 5; count of bases not matched to a gene: 10. In germline, CDR1 is SEHNR, CDR2 FQNEAQ (reference sequence). The CDR3 extends over 16 amino acids.

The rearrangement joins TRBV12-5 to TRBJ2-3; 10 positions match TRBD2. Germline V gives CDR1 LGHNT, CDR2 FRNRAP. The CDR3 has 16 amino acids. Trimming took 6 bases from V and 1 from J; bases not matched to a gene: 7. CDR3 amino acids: CASGSGLAIGTDTQYF. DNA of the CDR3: TGTGCTAGTGGCTCGGGACTAGCGATTGGCACAGATACGCAGTATTTT.

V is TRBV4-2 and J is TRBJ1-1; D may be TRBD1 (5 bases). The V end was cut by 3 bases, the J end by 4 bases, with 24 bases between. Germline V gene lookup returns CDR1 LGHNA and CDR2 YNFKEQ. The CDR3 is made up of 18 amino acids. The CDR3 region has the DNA TGTGCCAGCAGCCAGTCCCCCCAGGGTCCCACTGGTGTCACTGAAGCTTTCTTT. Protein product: CASSQSPQGPTGVTEAFF.

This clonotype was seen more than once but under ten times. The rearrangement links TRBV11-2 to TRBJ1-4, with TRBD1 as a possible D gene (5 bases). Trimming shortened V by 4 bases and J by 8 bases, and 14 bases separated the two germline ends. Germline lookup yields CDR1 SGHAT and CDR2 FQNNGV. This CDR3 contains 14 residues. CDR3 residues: CASSWSQVTEKLFF. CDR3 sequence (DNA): TGTGCCAGCAGCTGGTCACAGGTTACAGAAAAACTGTTTTTT.

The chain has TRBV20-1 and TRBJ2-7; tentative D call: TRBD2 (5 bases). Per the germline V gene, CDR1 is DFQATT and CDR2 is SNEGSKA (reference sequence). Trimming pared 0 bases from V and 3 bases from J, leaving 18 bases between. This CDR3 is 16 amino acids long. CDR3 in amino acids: CSARDRPWGENYEQYF. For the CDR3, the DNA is TGCAGTGCTAGAGATCGCCCCTGGGGAGAGAACTACGAGCAGTACTTC.